The sequence of this TCR beta chain was determined in a study of blood T cell repertoires in COVID-19. At the level of the study: Samples taken during acute and convalescent COVID-19 were collected in the United States, Italy and Spain. The cDNA or gDNA used as material had been derived from T cells, B-cell-depleted T cells, or PBMCs.

The CDR3 is 15 residues long. V dropped 2 bases and J dropped 3; count of bases not matched to a gene: 5. Germline V gene sequence: CDR1 SGHNT, CDR2 YYREEE (reference sequence). Per the study methods: From reference gene primer amplification, estimates of nucleated cell counts were derived. Libraries were prepared by immunoSEQ multiplex PCR; TCRdb keeps only in-frame clonotypes and omits some of them. V and J calls plus clone size are reproduced from that table; the DNA served to infer D and trimming. The sample carries tens of thousands of clones, about 80% recorded once. The sequenced sample consisted of peripheral blood. The TCR comes from a human donor in a cohort sampled during active COVID-19. This chain uses TRBV5-4 with TRBJ2-3, with 8 nucleotides matching TRBD2. Written as DNA, the CDR3 is TGTGCCAGCAGCTTTCCGAGCGGGGGTACAGATACGCAGTATTTT. Amino acids: CASSFPSGGTDTQYF.